This TCR beta chain was recorded in a study of blood T cell repertoires in COVID-19. Study in general: Both acute and convalescent COVID-19 samples were obtained from the United States, Italy and Spain. PBMCs, B-cell-depleted T cells, or T cells provided the cDNA or gDNA that made up the material.

CDR3 length: 13 amino acids. Germline loops: CDR1 SGHDT, CDR2 YYEEEE. V shed 1 base and J shed 4 bases, with 8 bases lying between them. Per the authors' pipeline: The authors estimated nucleated cell counts from reference gene primer amplification. The protocol was immunoSEQ multiplex PCR, while the TCRdb copy is restricted to in-frame clones and leaves out a portion. D and trimming come from the DNA, and the V and J calls and clone size come from that table. Of about 130,000 clones listed, about 75% were seen once; the top ten hold over 15%. This chain joins TRBV5-6 and TRBJ1-2, with D unresolved. The receptor's source is an elderly man with acute or convalescent COVID-19. The material sequenced was peripheral blood. For the CDR3, the DNA is TGTGCCAGCAGCTTGAGGCAGGTCTATGGCTACACCTTC. Translating gives CASSLRQVYGYTF.